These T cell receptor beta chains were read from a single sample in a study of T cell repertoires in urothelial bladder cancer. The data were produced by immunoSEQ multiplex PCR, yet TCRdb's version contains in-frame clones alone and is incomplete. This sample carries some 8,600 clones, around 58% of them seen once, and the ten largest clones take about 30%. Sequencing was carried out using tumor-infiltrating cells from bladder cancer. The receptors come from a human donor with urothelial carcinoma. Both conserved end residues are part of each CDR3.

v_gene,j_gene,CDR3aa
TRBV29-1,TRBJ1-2,CSVPTDSLSGGYGYTF
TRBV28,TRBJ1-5,CASSPGTGGYQPQHF
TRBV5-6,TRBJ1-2,CASSFPVGHPSRTYGYTF
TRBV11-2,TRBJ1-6,CASGAGSRSPLHF
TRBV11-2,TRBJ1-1,CASSLGAAGPEAFF
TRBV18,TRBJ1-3,CASSPNGFSGNTIYF
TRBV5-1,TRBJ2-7,CASSLGPSGGAYEQYF
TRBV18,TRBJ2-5,CASSPGDRGTYQETQYF
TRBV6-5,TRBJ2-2,CASSSEQTGELFF
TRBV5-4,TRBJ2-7,CASSFRPQAHEQYF
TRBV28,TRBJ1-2,CASTPETLGGVYGYTF
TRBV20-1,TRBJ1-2,CSAITGVGYTF
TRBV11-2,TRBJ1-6,CASSLSSYNSPLHF
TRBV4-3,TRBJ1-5,CASSQDMAGNQPQHF
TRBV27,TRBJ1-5,CASSPLYSNQPQHF
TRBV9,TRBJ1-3,CASSPPVAWNTIYF
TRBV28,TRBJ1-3,CASSFPGRNTIYF
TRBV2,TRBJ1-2,CASSGQTGSGYTF
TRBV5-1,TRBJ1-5,CASSWGQGDQPQHF
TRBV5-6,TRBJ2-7,CASSLGTQEQYF